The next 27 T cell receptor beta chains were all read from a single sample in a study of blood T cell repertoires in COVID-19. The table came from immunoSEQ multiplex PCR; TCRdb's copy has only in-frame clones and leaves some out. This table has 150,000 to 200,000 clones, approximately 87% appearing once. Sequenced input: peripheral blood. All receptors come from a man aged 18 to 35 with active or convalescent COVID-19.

The CDR3 region is CASSAELGTGDGYTF. CDR3 sequence (DNA): TGTGCCAGCAGCGCCGAACTTGGGACAGGGGACGGCTACACCTTC. The rearrangement links TRBV2 to TRBJ1-2; TRBD1 agrees at 10 bases. V was pared by 6 bases and J by 8 bases, with 12 bases of the junction left unmatched. Germline V CDR1 and CDR2: SNHLY, FYNNEI. This CDR3 is built from 15 residues.

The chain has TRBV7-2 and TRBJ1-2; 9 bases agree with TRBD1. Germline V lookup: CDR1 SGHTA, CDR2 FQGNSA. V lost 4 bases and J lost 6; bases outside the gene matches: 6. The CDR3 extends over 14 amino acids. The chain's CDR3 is CASSSGQGSDGYTF. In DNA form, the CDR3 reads TGTGCCAGCAGCTCTGGACAGGGGAGCGATGGCTACACCTTC. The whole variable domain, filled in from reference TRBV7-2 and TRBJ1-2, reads GAGVSQSPSNKVTEKGKDVELRCDPISGHTALYWYRQSLGQGLEFLIYFQGNSAPDKSGLPSDRFSAERTGGSVSTLTIQRTQQEDSAVYLCASSSGQGSDGYTFGSGTRLTVV.

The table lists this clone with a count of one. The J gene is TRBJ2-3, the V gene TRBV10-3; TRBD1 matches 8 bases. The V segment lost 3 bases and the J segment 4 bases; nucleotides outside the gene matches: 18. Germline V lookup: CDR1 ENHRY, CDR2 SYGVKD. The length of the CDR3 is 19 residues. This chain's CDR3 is CAISDYEVLQGVGADTQYF. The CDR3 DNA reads TGTGCCATCAGTGATTATGAAGTCTTACAGGGGGTAGGAGCAGATACGCAGTATTTT.

The CDR3 sequence is CASRIAGTYEQYF. In DNA form, the CDR3 reads TGTGCCAGCAGGATAGCGGGAACTTACGAGCAGTACTTC. This chain joins TRBV12-3 or TRBV12-4 and TRBJ2-7, with 8 nucleotides matching TRBD2. This CDR3 spans 13 amino acids. J lost 4 bases, V lost 6 bases, and 5 bases had no gene match.

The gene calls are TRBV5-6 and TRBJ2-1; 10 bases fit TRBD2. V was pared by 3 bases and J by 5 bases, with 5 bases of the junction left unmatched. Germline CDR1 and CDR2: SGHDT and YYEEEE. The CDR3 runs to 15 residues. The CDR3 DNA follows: TGTGCCAGCAGCTGGCGGACTAGCGGTAACAATGAGCAGTTCTTC. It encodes CASSWRTSGNNEQFF.

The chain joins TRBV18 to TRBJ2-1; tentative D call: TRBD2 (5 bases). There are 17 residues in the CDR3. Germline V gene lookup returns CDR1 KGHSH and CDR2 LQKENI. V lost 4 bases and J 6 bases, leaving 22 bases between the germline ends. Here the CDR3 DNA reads TGTGCCAGCTCACTGAATGGACGGGCTAGCCGAGTCAATGAGCAGTTCTTC. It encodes CASSLNGRASRVNEQFF.

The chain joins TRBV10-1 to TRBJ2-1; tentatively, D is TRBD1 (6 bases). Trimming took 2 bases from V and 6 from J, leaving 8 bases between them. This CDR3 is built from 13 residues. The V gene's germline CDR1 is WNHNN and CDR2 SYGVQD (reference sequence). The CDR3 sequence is CASSEGQFNEQFF. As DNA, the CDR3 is TGCGCCAGCAGTGAGGGACAGTTCAATGAGCAGTTCTTC.

This chain's CDR3 is CASSNLQGINSPLHF. DNA for the CDR3: TGTGCCAGCAGTAACCTACAGGGGATTAATTCACCCCTCCACTTT. The J gene is TRBJ1-6, the V gene TRBV7-6, with 7 bases aligning to TRBD1. Germline CDR1 reads SGHVS; CDR2 reads FNYEAQ. The CDR3 is 15 amino acids. V shed 6 bases, J shed 6 bases, and the junction held 8 bases outside the gene matches.

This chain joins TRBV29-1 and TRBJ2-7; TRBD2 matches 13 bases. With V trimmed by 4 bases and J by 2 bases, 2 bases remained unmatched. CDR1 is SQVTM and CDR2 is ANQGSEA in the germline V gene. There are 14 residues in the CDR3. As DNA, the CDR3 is TGCAGCGTTGTGACTAGCGGGAGGCCCTACGAGCAGTACTTC. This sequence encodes CSVVTSGRPYEQYF.

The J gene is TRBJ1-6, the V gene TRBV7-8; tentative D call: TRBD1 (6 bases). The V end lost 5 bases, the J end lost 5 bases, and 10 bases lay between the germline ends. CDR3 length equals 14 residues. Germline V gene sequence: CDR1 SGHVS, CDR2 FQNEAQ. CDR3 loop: CASSPRTDNSPLHF. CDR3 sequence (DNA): TGTGCCAGCAGCCCTCGGACAGATAATTCACCCCTCCACTTT.

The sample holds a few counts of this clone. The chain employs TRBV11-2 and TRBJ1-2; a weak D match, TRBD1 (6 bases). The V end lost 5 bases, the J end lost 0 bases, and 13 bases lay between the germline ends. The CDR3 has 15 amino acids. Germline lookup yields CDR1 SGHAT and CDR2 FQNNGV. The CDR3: CASSPTWDTNYGYTF. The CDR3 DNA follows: TGTGCCAGCAGCCCGACGTGGGACACTAACTATGGCTACACCTTC. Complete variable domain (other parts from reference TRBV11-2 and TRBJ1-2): EAGVAQSPRYKIIEKRQSVAFWCNPISGHATLYWYQQILGQGPKLLIQFQNNGVVDDSQLPKDRFSAERLKGVDSTLKIQPAKLEDSAVYLCASSPTWDTNYGYTFGSGTRLTVV.

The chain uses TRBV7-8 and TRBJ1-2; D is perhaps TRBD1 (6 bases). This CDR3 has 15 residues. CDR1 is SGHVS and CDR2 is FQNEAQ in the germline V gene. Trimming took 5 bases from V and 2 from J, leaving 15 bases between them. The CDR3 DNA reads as TGTGCCAGCAGCGTGGAGCTCCAGGGGAACTATGGCTACACCTTC. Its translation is CASSVELQGNYGYTF.

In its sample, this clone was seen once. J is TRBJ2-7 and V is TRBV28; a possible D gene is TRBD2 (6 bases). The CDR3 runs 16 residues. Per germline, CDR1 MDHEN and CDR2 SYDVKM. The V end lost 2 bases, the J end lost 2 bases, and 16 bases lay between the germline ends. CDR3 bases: TGTGCCAGCAGTTTAGCCTTTAGCGGCCTTGCCTACGAGCAGTACTTC. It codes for CASSLAFSGLAYEQYF.

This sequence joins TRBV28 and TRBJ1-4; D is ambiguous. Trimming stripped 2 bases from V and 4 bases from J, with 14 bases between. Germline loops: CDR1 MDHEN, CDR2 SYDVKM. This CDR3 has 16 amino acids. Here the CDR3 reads CASSLEMGRINEKLFF. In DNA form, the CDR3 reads TGTGCCAGCAGTTTAGAAATGGGCAGGATTAATGAAAAACTGTTTTTT. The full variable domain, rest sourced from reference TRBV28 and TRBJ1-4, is DVKVTQSSRYLVKRTGEKVFLECVQDMDHENMFWYRQDPGLGLRLIYFSYDVKMKEKGDIPEGYSVSREKKERFSLILESASTNQTSMYLCASSLEMGRINEKLFFGSGTQLSVL.

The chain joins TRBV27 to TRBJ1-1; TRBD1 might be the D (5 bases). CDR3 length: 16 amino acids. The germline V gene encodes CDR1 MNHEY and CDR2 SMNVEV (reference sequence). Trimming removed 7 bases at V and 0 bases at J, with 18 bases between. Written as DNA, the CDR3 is TGTGCCAGCACCCGACAGTGGGACTACATGAACACTGAAGCTTTCTTT. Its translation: CASTRQWDYMNTEAFF.

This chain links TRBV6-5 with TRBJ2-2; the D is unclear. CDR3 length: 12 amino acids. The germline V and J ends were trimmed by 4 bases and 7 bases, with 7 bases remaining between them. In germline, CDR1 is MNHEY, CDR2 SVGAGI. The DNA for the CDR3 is TGTGCCAGCAGTTTCGGAGTCGGGGAGCTGTTTTTT. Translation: CASSFGVGELFF.

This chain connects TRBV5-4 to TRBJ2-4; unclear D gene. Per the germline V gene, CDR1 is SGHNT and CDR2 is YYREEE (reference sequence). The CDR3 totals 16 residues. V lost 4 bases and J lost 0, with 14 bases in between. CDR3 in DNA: TGTGCCAGCAGCCCTACTGTACTACTAGCCAAAAACATTCAGTACTTC. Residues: CASSPTVLLAKNIQYF.

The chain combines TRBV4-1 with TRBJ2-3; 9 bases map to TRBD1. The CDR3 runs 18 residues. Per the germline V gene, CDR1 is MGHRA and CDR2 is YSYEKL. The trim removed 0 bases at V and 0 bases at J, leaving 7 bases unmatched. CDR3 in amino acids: CASSQEGTGQGSTDTQYF. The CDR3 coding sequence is TGCGCCAGCAGCCAAGAAGGGACAGGGCAGGGTAGCACAGATACGCAGTATTTT.

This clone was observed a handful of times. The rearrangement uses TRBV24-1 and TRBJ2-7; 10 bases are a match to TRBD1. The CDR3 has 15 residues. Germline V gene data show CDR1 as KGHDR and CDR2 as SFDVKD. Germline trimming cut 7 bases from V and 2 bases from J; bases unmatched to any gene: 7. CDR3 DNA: TGTGCCACCAGCGACAGGGGGCGGCCGACCTACGAGCAGTACTTC. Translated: CATSDRGRPTYEQYF.

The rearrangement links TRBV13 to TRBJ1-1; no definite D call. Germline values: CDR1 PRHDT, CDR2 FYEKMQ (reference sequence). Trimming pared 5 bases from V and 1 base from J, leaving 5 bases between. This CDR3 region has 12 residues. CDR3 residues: CASSRGNTEAFF. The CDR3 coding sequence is TGTGCCAGCAGCCGAGGGAACACTGAAGCTTTCTTT.

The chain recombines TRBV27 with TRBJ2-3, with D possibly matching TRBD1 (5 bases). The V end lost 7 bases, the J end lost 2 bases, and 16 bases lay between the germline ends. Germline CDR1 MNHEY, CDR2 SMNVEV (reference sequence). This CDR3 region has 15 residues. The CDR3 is CASTARTYDTDTQYF. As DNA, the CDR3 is TGTGCCAGCACTGCCCGGACATACGACACAGATACGCAGTATTTT.

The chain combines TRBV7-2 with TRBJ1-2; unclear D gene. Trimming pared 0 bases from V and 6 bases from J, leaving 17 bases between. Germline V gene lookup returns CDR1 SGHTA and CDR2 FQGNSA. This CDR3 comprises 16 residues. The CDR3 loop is CASSLAPPYGMDGYTF. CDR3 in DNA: TGTGCCAGCAGCTTAGCGCCCCCGTACGGGATGGATGGCTACACCTTC.

In DNA form, the CDR3 reads TGTGCCAGCAGCGTAGCTGGGACAGTAGAAGGGATAGTGGCCGGGGAGCTGTTTTTT. Translation: CASSVAGTVEGIVAGELFF. The rearrangement uses TRBV9 and TRBJ2-2; 7 positions agree with TRBD1. Trimming at V came to 0 bases and at J to 6 bases, leaving 17 bases not matched to a gene. The CDR3 is made up of 19 amino acids. CDR1 is SGDLS and CDR2 is YYNGEE in the germline V gene.

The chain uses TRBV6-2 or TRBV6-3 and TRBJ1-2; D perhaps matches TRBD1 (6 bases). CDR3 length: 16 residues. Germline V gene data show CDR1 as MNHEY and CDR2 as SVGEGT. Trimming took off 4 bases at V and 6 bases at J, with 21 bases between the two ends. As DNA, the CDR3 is TGTGCCAGCAGTTTTGGGCCGCAGGGGTTGGTTGATGGCTACACCTTC. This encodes CASSFGPQGLVDGYTF.

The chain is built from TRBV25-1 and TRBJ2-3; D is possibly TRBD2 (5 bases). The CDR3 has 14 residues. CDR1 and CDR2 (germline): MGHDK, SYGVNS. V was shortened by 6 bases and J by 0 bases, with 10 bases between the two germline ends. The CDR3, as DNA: TGTGCCAGCAGAGGGAGTCTAAGCACAGATACGCAGTATTTT. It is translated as CASRGSLSTDTQYF.

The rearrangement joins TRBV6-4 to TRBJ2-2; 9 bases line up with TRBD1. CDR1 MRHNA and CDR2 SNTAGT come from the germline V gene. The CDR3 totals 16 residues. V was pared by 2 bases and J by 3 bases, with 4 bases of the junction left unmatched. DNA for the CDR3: TGTGCCAGCAGTGACCTCCGACAGGGGGACACCGGGGAGCTGTTTTTT. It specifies CASSDLRQGDTGELFF.

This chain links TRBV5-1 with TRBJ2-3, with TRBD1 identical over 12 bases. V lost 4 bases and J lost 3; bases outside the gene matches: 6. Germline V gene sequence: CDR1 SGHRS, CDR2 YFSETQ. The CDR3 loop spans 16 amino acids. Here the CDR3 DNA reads TGCGCCAGCAGCCCGCGGGACAGGGGGCAAACAGATACGCAGTATTTT. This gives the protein CASSPRDRGQTDTQYF.